The 26 T cell receptor beta chains below all came from one sample that was sequenced in a study of cytomegalovirus exposure and HLA in healthy donors. Primers: 60 Vbeta forward and 13 Jbeta reverse. The data were produced by immunoSEQ multiplex PCR, yet TCRdb's version contains in-frame clones alone and is incomplete. The sample lists some 90,000 clones; around 79% were seen once. Sequencing was performed on PBMCs. These receptors were collected from a female donor in good health and CMV-seronegative.

In this sample, this clone turned up a few times. This chain joins TRBV4-1 and TRBJ1-1; no clear D. The CDR3 loop spans 15 amino acids. V dropped 2 bases and J dropped 1 base, with 11 bases sitting between them. Germline V CDR1 and CDR2: MGHRA, YSYEKL. This CDR3 reads CASSQLGNENTEAFF. CDR3 in DNA: TGCGCCAGCAGCCAACTAGGAAATGAGAACACTGAAGCTTTCTTT.

The chain links TRBV28 to TRBJ1-2, with D perhaps TRBD1 (6 bases). The length of the CDR3 is 15 residues. Germline CDR1 MDHEN, CDR2 SYDVKM. V lost 3 bases and J 4 bases, leaving 15 bases between the germline ends. CDR3 coding DNA: TGTGCCAGCAGTTTCTCCGACAGGAGGATCTATGGCTACACCTTC. Translation: CASSFSDRRIYGYTF.

CDR3 bases: TGTGCCAGCAGCTTAGCGGACGGGGTTCAGCATTTT. Protein: CASSLADGVQHF. This rearrangement joins TRBV7-9 to TRBJ1-5; no clear D. Per germline, CDR1 SEHNR and CDR2 FQNEAQ (reference sequence). The CDR3 totals 12 residues. Deletions cut 0 bases from V and 13 bases from J, with 10 bases between.

The DNA for the CDR3 is TGTGCCAGCAGCTATAGAACGACAGGGGGAGAGACCCAGTACTTC. This translates into CASSYRTTGGETQYF. The V call is TRBV5-8, the J call TRBJ2-5, with 9 bases fitting TRBD1. Germline CDR1 reads SGHTS; CDR2 reads YDEGEE. The CDR3 runs 15 residues. V was clipped by 3 bases and J by 4 bases; unmatched bases: 7.

This clone was seen only once. V usage is TRBV6-5 and J usage is TRBJ2-5; possibly TRBD2 for D (7 bases). The ends were cut back, 7 bases at V and 4 bases at J, with 19 bases in the middle. The CDR3 loop spans 15 amino acids. Germline V gives CDR1 MNHEY, CDR2 SVGAGI. CDR3 nucleotides: TGTGCCAGCACCTACGGGGGGCAACCCGGAGAGACCCAGTACTTC. Protein sequence: CASTYGGQPGETQYF.

V gene TRBV7-8 combines with J gene TRBJ1-2; no reliable D call. Germline V gives CDR1 SGHVS, CDR2 FQNEAQ. The CDR3 runs to 13 residues. The V gene lost 0 bases and the J gene lost 8 bases, with 10 bases spanning the gap. CDR3 coding DNA: TGTGCCAGCAGCTTAGCGGGCTCGGGAGGCTACACCTTC. As protein: CASSLAGSGGYTF.

The sample holds one count of this clone. CDR3 nucleotide sequence: TGTGCCTGGACAACTGGAAACACCATATATTTT. Its translation: CAWTTGNTIYF. The gene calls are TRBV30 and TRBJ1-3, with unresolved D. There are 11 residues in the CDR3. V lost 4 bases, J lost 2 bases, and 3 bases lay in between. Germline CDR1 is GTSNPN and CDR2 is SVGIG (reference sequence).

This clone appeared a single time. The chain combines TRBV4-3 with TRBJ2-5; TRBD2 aligns across 7 bases. The CDR3 covers 19 residues. Germline CDR1 is LGHNA and CDR2 is YSLEER. The trim removed 3 bases at V and 5 bases at J, leaving 21 bases unmatched. CDR3 DNA sequence: TGCGCCAGCAGCCACCCACACGCCTTTTGGGGGGGGTATGGGGAGACCCAGTACTTC. Translated, it gives CASSHPHAFWGGYGETQYF.

V usage is TRBV19 and J usage is TRBJ2-5; 7 nucleotides align to TRBD1. Trimming cost V 8 bases and J 7 bases; bases outside gene matches: 16. Germline CDR1 LNHDA, CDR2 SQIVND (reference sequence). The CDR3 is made up of 15 amino acids. The CDR3 DNA follows: TGTGCCAGTTCCCCAGGACAGGTGGGAGTTGGGACCCAGTACTTC. This codes for CASSPGQVGVGTQYF.

The chain links TRBV7-8 to TRBJ2-7; D is possibly TRBD1 (6 bases). The length of the CDR3 is 16 residues. CDR1 SGHVS and CDR2 FQNEAQ come from the germline V gene. Trimming stripped 0 bases from V and 3 bases from J, with 15 bases between. The CDR3 region is CASSLAPGALVYEQYF. The DNA for the CDR3 is TGTGCCAGCAGCTTAGCCCCAGGGGCCCTCGTCTACGAGCAGTACTTC.

The J gene is TRBJ2-1, the V gene TRBV15; no clear D gene. The germline V gene has CDR1 LNHNV and CDR2 YYDKDF (reference sequence). Trimming left V 4 bases short and J 0 bases short, with 16 bases between. This CDR3 has 17 amino acids. The DNA of the CDR3 is TGTGCCACCAGCAATTGGATTATCCCTAGCTCCTACAATGAGCAGTTCTTC. Amino acids: CATSNWIIPSSYNEQFF.

The gene calls are TRBV28 and TRBJ1-3, with D unresolved. Germline CDR1 and CDR2: MDHEN and SYDVKM. V was pared by 7 bases and J by 7 bases, with 17 bases between. There are 14 residues in the CDR3. In DNA form, the CDR3 reads TGTGCCAGCACCATTAGCACGGTCCGGAACACCATATATTTT. It specifies CASTISTVRNTIYF.

The rearrangement joins TRBV10-3 to TRBJ2-2; 7 nucleotides line up with TRBD1. The CDR3 is 17 amino acids. CDR1 ENHRY and CDR2 SYGVKD come from the germline V gene. J lost 6 bases, V lost 0 bases, and 10 bases had no gene match. The CDR3 sequence: CAISESRTGGEAGELFF. In nucleotides, the CDR3 is TGTGCCATCAGTGAGTCGAGGACAGGCGGTGAGGCCGGGGAGCTGTTTTTT.

V is TRBV30 and J is TRBJ1-3; D is possibly TRBD1 (6 bases). Germline assignment: CDR1 GTSNPN and CDR2 SVGIG (reference sequence). The CDR3 runs to 14 residues. Trimming pared 2 bases from V and 6 bases from J, leaving 14 bases between. CDR3 nucleotide sequence: TGTGCCTGGAGTCCAGGGGATTGGAAAAACACCATATATTTT. Its translation: CAWSPGDWKNTIYF.

The rearrangement uses TRBV27 and TRBJ2-2, with D perhaps TRBD2 (6 bases). The CDR3 is made up of 16 amino acids. Germline V gives CDR1 MNHEY, CDR2 SMNVEV (reference sequence). Trimming shortened V by 1 base and J by 0 bases, and 9 bases separated the two germline ends. CDR3 loop: CASSLWAGTNTGELFF. CDR3 nucleotide sequence: TGTGCCAGCAGTTTATGGGCGGGAACGAACACCGGGGAGCTGTTTTTT.

The chain has TRBV18 and TRBJ2-3; a weak D match, TRBD2 (6 bases). V lost 5 bases and J 7 bases, leaving 13 bases between the germline ends. The V gene's germline CDR1 is KGHSH and CDR2 LQKENI. The CDR3 covers 13 residues. The CDR3 coding sequence is TGTGCCAGCTCAGCGGGACGCGAATATACGCAGTATTTT. The encoded protein is CASSAGREYTQYF. Full variable domain (outside the CDR3, taken from reference TRBV18 and TRBJ2-3): NAGVMQNPRHLVRRRGQEARLRCSPMKGHSHVYWYRQLPEEGLKFMVYLQKENIIDESGMPKERFSAEFPKEGPSILRIQQVVRGDSAAYFCASSAGREYTQYFGPGTRLTVL.

The genes are TRBV7-8 and TRBJ1-5, with 11 bases matching TRBD1. Per the germline V gene, CDR1 is SGHVS and CDR2 is FQNEAQ. After removal of 0 bases from V and 3 bases from J, the junction contained 10 bases not matched to a gene. CDR3 length equals 19 residues. DNA of the CDR3: TGTGCCAGCAGCTTAGCCCCGGACAGGGGGCCTGAAACCAATCAGCCCCAGCATTTT. It is translated as CASSLAPDRGPETNQPQHF. Using reference TRBV7-8 and TRBJ1-5 for the parts outside the CDR3, the full variable domain is GAGVSQSPRYKVAKRGQDVALRCDPISGHVSLFWYQQALGQGPEFLTYFQNEAQLDKSGLPSDRFFAERPEGSVSTLKIQRTQQEDSAVYLCASSLAPDRGPETNQPQHFGDGTRLSIL.

This clone has a single count. V and J are TRBV5-4 and TRBJ2-5; unclear D gene. Judging by the DNA end, TRBJ2-7 fits better; the J call may be wrong. There are 14 residues in the CDR3. The germline CDR1 and CDR2 sequences are SGHNT and YYREEE (reference sequence). The CDR3 coding sequence is TGTGCCAGCAGCCCCCTGGAGAGCTCCTACGAGCAGTACTTC. Encoded protein: CASSPLESSYEQYF.

This clone was detected only a few times. V gene TRBV6-1 combines with J gene TRBJ2-7; 11 bases agree with TRBD1. After removal of 3 bases from V and 7 bases from J, the junction contained 5 bases not matched to a gene. Germline CDR1 MNHNS, CDR2 SASEGT. The CDR3 spans 14 residues. Here the CDR3 reads CASSDGQGAGEQYF. The CDR3 coding sequence is TGTGCCAGCAGTGACGGACAGGGGGCTGGGGAGCAGTACTTC.

CDR3 protein: CASSLTNTGELFF. The CDR3 DNA reads TGTGCCAGCAGTCTAACGAACACCGGGGAGCTGTTTTTT. The chain employs TRBV27 and TRBJ2-2; D gene unclear. In germline, CDR1 is MNHEY, CDR2 SMNVEV (reference sequence). With 5 bases removed from V and 0 bases from J, the gap between germline ends came to 4 bases. The CDR3 extends over 13 amino acids.

The chain employs TRBV28 and TRBJ1-1; 7 nucleotides line up with TRBD1. CDR1 MDHEN and CDR2 SYDVKM come from the germline V gene. V trimming: 5 bases; J trimming: 0 bases; junction bases outside the gene matches: 3. This CDR3 is built from 14 residues. CDR3 bases: TGTGCCAGCAGTCTGGGACAGATGAACACTGAAGCTTTCTTT. This gives the protein CASSLGQMNTEAFF.

A word on this clone: The junction and the germline gene differ at one end; a read error may be behind it. The gene calls are TRBV7-9 and TRBJ1-1, with D unresolved. This CDR3 spans 15 amino acids. CDR1 and CDR2 from the germline V gene are SEHNR and FQNEAQ (reference sequence). The CDR3 is CSSSLAGKGGTEAFF. CDR3 bases: TGTTCCAGCAGCTTAGCAGGCAAAGGAGGCACTGAAGCTTTCTTT.

The chain recombines TRBV11-2 with TRBJ2-7; TRBD1 matches at 7 bases. The V segment lost 5 bases and the J segment 7 bases; nucleotides outside the gene matches: 14. This CDR3 region has 15 residues. The germline gives CDR1 SGHAT, CDR2 FQNNGV. CDR3 protein: CASSTRPDRDREQYF. The CDR3 DNA is TGTGCCAGCAGCACCCGTCCCGACAGGGACCGGGAGCAGTACTTC. Full variable domain (remainder filled in from reference TRBV11-2 and TRBJ2-7): EAGVAQSPRYKIIEKRQSVAFWCNPISGHATLYWYQQILGQGPKLLIQFQNNGVVDDSQLPKDRFSAERLKGVDSTLKIQPAKLEDSAVYLCASSTRPDRDREQYFGPGTRLTVT.

This clone was observed a few times. This chain uses TRBV7-2 with TRBJ1-1; D gene unclear. The CDR3 has 16 residues. The V gene's germline CDR1 is SGHTA and CDR2 FQGNSA. The ends were cut back, 2 bases at V and 0 bases at J, with 13 bases in the middle. CDR3 region: CASSLSAGVMNTEAFF. The CDR3 DNA reads as TGTGCCAGCAGCTTATCGGCGGGTGTCATGAACACTGAAGCTTTCTTT.

The V gene is TRBV5-1, the J gene TRBJ2-7; 9 bases align to TRBD2. The CDR3 runs to 15 residues. After removal of 0 bases from V and 6 bases from J, the junction contained 7 bases not matched to a gene. CDR1 is SGHRS, CDR2 YFSETQ, per germline. CDR3 bases: TGCGCCAGCAGCTTGGCTGCTAGCGGGATTGGCGAGCAGTACTTC. This translates into CASSLAASGIGEQYF.

The chain couples TRBV5-4 to TRBJ1-2; TRBD1 aligns across 7 bases. This CDR3 is 14 amino acids long. CDR1 is SGHNT, CDR2 YYREEE, per germline (reference sequence). The trim removed 1 base at V and 2 bases at J, leaving 2 bases unmatched. The CDR3 reads CASSLPGQNYGYTF. CDR3 sequence (DNA): TGTGCCAGCAGCTTGCCGGGACAGAACTATGGCTACACCTTC.